Listed here are 8 T cell receptor beta chains from one sample, sequenced in a study of cytomegalovirus exposure and HLA in healthy donors. The study ran its PCR with 60 Vbeta and 13 Jbeta primers. Clones were sequenced by immunoSEQ multiplex PCR, and TCRdb holds only the in-frame ones, with some missing. The table lists a few hundred thousand clones, approximately 70% of them singletons, with approximately 2.3% in the top ten. Sequenced sample: PBMCs. These receptors were taken from a female donor in good health and CMV-seronegative.

Remarks on this clone: Distinct nucleotide sequences in the sample also encode this CDR3. The rearrangement links TRBV27 to TRBJ1-3, with TRBD1 as a possible D gene (6 bases). In germline, CDR1 is MNHEY, CDR2 SMNVEV (reference sequence). V lost 3 bases and J lost 0, with 9 bases in between. The CDR3 covers 15 residues. The CDR3 region has the DNA TGTGCCAGCAGTTTGACAGGCAGCTCTGGAAACACCATATATTTT. This encodes CASSLTGSSGNTIYF.

The CDR3 sequence is CAWTFSAEAFF. The CDR3, as DNA: TGTGCCTGGACCTTTTCGGCTGAAGCTTTCTTT. The chain employs TRBV30 and TRBJ1-1, with D unclear. The CDR3 is 11 residues long. Germline assignment: CDR1 GTSNPN and CDR2 SVGIG (reference sequence). Trimming took 4 bases from V and 6 from J, leaving 9 bases between them.

CDR3 in amino acids: CASSFGGIGSYEQYF. In DNA, the CDR3 is TGTGCCAGCAGCTTTGGGGGGATAGGATCCTACGAGCAGTACTTC. The genes are TRBV7-9 and TRBJ2-7, with D possibly TRBD2 on 6 matching bases. Germline loops: CDR1 SEHNR, CDR2 FQNEAQ (reference sequence). The V end was cut by 3 bases, the J end by 1 base, with 13 bases between. This CDR3 comprises 15 residues.

The J gene is TRBJ2-1, the V gene TRBV6-5; TRBD1 matches 8 bases. The germline V gene has CDR1 MNHEY and CDR2 SVGAGI. The CDR3 has 15 amino acids. The junction had 3 bases not matched to a gene; V was cut back by 5 bases and J by 0 bases. This CDR3 is CASSRQGSSYNEQFF. CDR3 sequence (DNA): TGTGCCAGCAGTCGACAGGGGAGCTCCTACAATGAGCAGTTCTTC.

In its sample, this clone was seen once. The rearrangement uses TRBV5-6 and TRBJ2-2; D perhaps matches TRBD2 (5 bases). CDR3 length: 15 residues. V was cut by 4 bases and J by 1 base, with 11 bases left in between. Per germline, CDR1 SGHDT and CDR2 YYEEEE. This CDR3 reads CASSHLAGNTGELFF. The CDR3 region has the DNA TGTGCCAGCAGCCATCTGGCGGGGAACACCGGGGAGCTGTTTTTT. The full variable domain, in which reference TRBV5-6 and TRBJ2-2 provide the parts outside the CDR3, is DAGVTQSPTHLIKTRGQQVTLRCSPKSGHDTVSWYQQALGQGPQFIFQYYEEEERQRGNFPDRFSGHQFPNYSSELNVNALLLGDSALYLCASSHLAGNTGELFFGEGSRLTVL.

The sample holds a few counts of this clone. The chain joins TRBV11-3 to TRBJ2-1, with no clear D. This CDR3 contains 13 residues. The germline CDR1 and CDR2 sequences are SGHNT and YENEEA. Trimming removed 5 bases from V and 9 bases from J, with 14 bases in between. Here the CDR3 reads CASSPLATGEQFF. The CDR3 DNA sequence: TGTGCCAGCAGCCCCCTTGCCACCGGTGAGCAGTTCTTC.

Only a few counts were recorded for this clone. The chain employs TRBV9 and TRBJ2-1; TRBD2 matches 11 bases. The ends lost 2 bases at V and 4 bases at J; junction bases unmatched: 8. This CDR3 spans 17 amino acids. The germline gives CDR1 SGDLS, CDR2 YYNGEE. CDR3 residues: CASSVSSGGGFYNEQFF. DNA for the CDR3: TGTGCCAGCAGCGTTAGTAGCGGGGGGGGTTTTTACAATGAGCAGTTCTTC.

The chain couples TRBV6-5 to TRBJ1-1; no reliable D call. The CDR3 extends over 12 amino acids. V lost 2 bases to trimming and J lost 11 bases, with 12 bases between them. Per germline, CDR1 MNHEY and CDR2 SVGAGI. DNA for the CDR3: TGTGCCAGCAGTTACGCCCCCGGCAGGGCTTTCTTT. Protein sequence: CASSYAPGRAFF.